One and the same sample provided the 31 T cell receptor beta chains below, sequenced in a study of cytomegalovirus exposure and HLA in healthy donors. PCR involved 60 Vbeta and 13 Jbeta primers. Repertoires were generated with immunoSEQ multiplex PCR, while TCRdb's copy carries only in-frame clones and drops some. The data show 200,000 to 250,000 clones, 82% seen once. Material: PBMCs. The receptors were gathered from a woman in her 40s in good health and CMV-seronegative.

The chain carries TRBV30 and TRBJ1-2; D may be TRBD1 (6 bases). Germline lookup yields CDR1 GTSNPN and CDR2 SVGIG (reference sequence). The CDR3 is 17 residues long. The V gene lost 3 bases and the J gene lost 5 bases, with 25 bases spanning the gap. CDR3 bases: TGTGCCTGGAGCGCTTCAATGGACAGACCTTCCGGGTATGGCTACACCTTC. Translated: CAWSASMDRPSGYGYTF.

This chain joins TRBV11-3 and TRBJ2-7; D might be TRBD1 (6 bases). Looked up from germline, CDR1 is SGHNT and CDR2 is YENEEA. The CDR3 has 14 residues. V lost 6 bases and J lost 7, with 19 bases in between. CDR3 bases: TGTGCCAGCAGATCAGGCGGACAGCCGAAGGAGCAGTACTTC. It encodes CASRSGGQPKEQYF.

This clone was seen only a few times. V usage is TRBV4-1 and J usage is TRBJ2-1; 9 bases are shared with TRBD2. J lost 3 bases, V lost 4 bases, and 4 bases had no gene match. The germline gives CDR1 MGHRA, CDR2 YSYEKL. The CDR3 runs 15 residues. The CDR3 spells CASSPAGGGYNEQFF. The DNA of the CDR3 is TGCGCCAGCAGCCCAGCGGGGGGTGGCTACAATGAGCAGTTCTTC.

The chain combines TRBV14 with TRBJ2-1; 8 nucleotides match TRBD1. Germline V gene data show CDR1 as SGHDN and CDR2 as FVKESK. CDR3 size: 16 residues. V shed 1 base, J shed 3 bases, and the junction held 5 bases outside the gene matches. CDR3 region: CASSQVQGAHYNEQFF. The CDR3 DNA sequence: TGTGCCAGCAGCCAAGTTCAGGGGGCACACTACAATGAGCAGTTCTTC.

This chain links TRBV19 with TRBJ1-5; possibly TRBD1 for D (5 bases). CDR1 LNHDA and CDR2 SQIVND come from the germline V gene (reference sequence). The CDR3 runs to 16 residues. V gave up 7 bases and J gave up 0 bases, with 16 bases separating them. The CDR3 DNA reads TGTGCCAGTACAGGGTCTAACTTAAATAGCAATCAGCCCCAGCATTTT. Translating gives CASTGSNLNSNQPQHF.

This CDR3 is CASSQGLGTNTEAFF. CDR3 DNA: TGCGCCAGCAGCCAAGGTCTAGGGACAAACACTGAAGCTTTCTTT. The V call is TRBV4-1, the J call TRBJ1-1, with D possibly TRBD1 on 6 matching bases. Deletions cut 1 base from V and 2 bases from J, with 11 bases between. Germline-derived CDR1 and CDR2 are MGHRA and YSYEKL. The length of the CDR3 is 15 residues.

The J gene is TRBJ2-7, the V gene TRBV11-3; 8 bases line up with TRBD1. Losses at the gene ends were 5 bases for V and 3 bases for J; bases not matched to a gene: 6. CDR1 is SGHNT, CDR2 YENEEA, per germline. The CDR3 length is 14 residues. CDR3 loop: CASSARQGHYEQYF. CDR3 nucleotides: TGTGCCAGCAGCGCTCGACAGGGGCACTACGAGCAGTACTTC.

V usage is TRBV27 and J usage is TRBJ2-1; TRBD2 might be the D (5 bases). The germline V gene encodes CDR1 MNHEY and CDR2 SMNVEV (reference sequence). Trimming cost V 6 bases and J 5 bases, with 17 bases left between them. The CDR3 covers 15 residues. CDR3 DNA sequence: TGTGCCAGCAGGAGGGTGGCCGGGTGGCACAATGAGCAGTTCTTC. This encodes CASRRVAGWHNEQFF.

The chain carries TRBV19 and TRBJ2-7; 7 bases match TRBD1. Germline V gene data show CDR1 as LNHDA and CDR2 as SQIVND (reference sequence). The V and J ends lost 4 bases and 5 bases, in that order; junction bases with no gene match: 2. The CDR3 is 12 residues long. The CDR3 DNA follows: TGTGCCAGTAGTACGACAGGGAACGAGCAGTACTTC. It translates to CASSTTGNEQYF.

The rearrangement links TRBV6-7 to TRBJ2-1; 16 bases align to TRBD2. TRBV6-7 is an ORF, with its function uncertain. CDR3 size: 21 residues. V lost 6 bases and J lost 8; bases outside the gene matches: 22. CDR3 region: CASRGVEEGTSGGAVLDEQFF. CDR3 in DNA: TGTGCCAGCAGGGGGGTAGAGGAGGGGACTAGCGGGGGGGCAGTGCTCGATGAGCAGTTCTTC.

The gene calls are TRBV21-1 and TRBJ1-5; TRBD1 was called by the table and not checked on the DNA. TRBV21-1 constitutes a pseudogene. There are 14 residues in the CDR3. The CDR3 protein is CASTSRGDNQPQHF. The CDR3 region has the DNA TGTGCCAGCACAAGCAGGGGAGACAATCAGCCCCAGCATTTT.

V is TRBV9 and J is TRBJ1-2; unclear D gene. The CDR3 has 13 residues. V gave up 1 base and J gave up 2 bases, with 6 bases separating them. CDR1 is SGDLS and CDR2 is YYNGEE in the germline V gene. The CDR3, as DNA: TGTGCCAGCAGCGTAACTCCGAACTATGGCTACACCTTC. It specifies CASSVTPNYGYTF.

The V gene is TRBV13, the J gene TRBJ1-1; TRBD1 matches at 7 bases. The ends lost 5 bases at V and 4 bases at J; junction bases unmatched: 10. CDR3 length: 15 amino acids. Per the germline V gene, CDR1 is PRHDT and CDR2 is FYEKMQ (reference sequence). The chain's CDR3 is CASSITGALGTEAFF. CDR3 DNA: TGTGCCAGCAGCATAACAGGGGCCCTGGGCACTGAAGCTTTCTTT.

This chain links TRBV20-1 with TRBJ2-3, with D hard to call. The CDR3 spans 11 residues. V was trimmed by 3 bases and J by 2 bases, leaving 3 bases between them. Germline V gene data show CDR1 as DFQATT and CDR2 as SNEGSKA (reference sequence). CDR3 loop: CSASVTDTQYF. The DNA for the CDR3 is TGCAGTGCTAGCGTCACAGATACGCAGTATTTT.

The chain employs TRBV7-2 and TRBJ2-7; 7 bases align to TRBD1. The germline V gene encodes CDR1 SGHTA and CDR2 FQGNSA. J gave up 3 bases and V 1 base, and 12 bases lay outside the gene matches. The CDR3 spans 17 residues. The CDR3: CASSLVSWDRPYYEQYF. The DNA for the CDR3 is TGTGCCAGCAGCTTAGTAAGTTGGGACAGACCCTACTACGAGCAGTACTTC.

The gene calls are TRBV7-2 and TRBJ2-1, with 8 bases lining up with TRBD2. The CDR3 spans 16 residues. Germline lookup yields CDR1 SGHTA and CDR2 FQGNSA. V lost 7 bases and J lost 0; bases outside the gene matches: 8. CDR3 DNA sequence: TGTGCCAGCAACCCGTTTAGCGGGGCCTCCTACAATGAGCAGTTCTTC. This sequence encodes CASNPFSGASYNEQFF.

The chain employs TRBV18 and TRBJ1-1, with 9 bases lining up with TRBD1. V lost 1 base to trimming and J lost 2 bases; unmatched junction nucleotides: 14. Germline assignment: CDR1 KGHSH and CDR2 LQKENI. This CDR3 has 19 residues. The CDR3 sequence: CASSPRQGGPVTPNTEAFF. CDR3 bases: TGTGCCAGCTCACCACGACAGGGGGGCCCCGTAACTCCCAACACTGAAGCTTTCTTT.

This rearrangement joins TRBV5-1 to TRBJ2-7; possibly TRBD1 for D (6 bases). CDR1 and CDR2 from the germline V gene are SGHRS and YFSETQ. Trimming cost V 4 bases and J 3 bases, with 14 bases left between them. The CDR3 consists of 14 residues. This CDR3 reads CASSQRGTDYEQYF. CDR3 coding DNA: TGCGCCAGCAGCCAGAGGGGGACCGACTACGAGCAGTACTTC.

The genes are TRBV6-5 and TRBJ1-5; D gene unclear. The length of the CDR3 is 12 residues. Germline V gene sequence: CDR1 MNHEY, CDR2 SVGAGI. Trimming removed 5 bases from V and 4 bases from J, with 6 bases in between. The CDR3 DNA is TGTGCCAGCAGTGACGGGAATCAGCCCCAGCATTTT. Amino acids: CASSDGNQPQHF.

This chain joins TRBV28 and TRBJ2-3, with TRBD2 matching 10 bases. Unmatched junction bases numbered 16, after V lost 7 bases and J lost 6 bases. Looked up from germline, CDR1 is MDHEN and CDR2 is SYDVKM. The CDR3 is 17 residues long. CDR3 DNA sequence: TGTGCCAGCAACAAACCTGGACTAGCGGCCGAGTCCGATACGCAGTATTTT. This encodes CASNKPGLAAESDTQYF.

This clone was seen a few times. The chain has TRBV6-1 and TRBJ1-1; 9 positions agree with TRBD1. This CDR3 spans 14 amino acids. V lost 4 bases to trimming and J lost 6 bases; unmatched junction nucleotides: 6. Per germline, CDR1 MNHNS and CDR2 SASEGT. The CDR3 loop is CASSVQGAEAEAFF. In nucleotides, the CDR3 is TGTGCCAGCAGTGTACAGGGGGCGGAAGCTGAAGCTTTCTTT.

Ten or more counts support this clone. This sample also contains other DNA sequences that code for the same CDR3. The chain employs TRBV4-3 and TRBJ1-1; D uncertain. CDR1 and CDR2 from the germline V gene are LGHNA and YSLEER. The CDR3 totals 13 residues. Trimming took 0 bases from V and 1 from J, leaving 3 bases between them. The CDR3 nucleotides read TGCGCCAGCAGCCAAGACCGGAACACTGAAGCTTTCTTT. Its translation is CASSQDRNTEAFF.

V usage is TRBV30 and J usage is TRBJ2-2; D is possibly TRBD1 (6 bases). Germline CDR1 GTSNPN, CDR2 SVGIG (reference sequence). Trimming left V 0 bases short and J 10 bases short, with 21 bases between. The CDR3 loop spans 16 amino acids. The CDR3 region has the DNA TGTGCCTGGAGTGTACCATTGGTGCAGGGGAAAAAGGAGCTGTTTTTT. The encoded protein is CAWSVPLVQGKKELFF.

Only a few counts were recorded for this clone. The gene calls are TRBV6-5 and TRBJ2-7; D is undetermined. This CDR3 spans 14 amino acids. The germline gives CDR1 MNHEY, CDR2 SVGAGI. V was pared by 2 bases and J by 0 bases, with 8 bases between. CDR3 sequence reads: CASSYGPGSYEQYF. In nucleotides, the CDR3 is TGTGCCAGCAGTTACGGCCCAGGCTCCTACGAGCAGTACTTC.

DNA for the CDR3: TGTGCCAGCAGCTTAGCGGGAGGGAACGAGCAGTACTTC. Protein sequence: CASSLAGGNEQYF. The J gene is TRBJ2-7, the V gene TRBV7-8, with 7 positions matching TRBD2. The J segment lost 5 bases and the V segment lost 0 bases, leaving 1 base of the junction unmatched. The CDR3 length is 13 residues. Germline V gene lookup returns CDR1 SGHVS and CDR2 FQNEAQ.

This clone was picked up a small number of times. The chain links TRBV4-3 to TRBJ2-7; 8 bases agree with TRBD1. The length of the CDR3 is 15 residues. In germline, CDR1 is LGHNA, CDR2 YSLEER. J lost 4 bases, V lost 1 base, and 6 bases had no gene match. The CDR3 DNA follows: TGCGCCAGCAGCCAAGGAACAGGGGGTGTTTACGAGCAGTACTTC. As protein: CASSQGTGGVYEQYF.

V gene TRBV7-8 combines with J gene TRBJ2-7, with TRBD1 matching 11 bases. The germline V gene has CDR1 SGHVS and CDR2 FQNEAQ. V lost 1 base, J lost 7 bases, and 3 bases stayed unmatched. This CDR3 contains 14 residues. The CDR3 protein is CASSLGTGGWEQYF. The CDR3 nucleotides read TGTGCCAGCAGCTTAGGGACAGGGGGCTGGGAGCAGTACTTC.

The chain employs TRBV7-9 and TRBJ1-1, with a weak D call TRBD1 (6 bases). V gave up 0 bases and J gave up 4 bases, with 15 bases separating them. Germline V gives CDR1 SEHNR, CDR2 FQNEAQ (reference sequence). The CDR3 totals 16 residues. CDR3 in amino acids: CASSLAQGRGITEAFF. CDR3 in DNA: TGTGCCAGCAGCTTAGCGCAGGGGAGAGGGATCACTGAAGCTTTCTTT. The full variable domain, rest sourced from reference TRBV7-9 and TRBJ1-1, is DTGVSQNPRHKITKRGQNVTFRCDPISEHNRLYWYRQTLGQGPEFLTYFQNEAQLEKSRLLSDRFSAERPKGSFSTLEIQRTEQGDSAMYLCASSLAQGRGITEAFFGQGTRLTVV.

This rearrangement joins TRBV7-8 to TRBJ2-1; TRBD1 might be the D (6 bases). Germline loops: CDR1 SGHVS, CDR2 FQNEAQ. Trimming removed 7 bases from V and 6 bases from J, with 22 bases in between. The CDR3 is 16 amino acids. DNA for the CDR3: TGTGCCAGCACCAAAGGGACACCACTAAACGTCAATGAGCAGTTCTTC. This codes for CASTKGTPLNVNEQFF.

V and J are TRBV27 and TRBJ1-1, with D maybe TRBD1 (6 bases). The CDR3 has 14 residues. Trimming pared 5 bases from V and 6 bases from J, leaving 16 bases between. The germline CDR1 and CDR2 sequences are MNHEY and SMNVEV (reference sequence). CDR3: CASSPSGTPPEAFF. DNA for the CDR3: TGTGCCAGCAGTCCCTCCGGGACACCGCCTGAAGCTTTCTTT.

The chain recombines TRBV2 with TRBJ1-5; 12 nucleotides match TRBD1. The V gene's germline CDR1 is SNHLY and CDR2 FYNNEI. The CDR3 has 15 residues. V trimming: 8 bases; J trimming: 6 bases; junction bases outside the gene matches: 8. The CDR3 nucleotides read TGTGCCAGCTTAGGAGGGACAGGGGGCGGTCAGCCCCAGCATTTT. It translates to CASLGGTGGGQPQHF.